This TCR beta chain derives from a study of cytomegalovirus exposure and HLA in healthy donors. Whole-study context: A prior study identified over 100 million unique TCR beta sequences from 200 million or so T cells.

A note on this clone: The antigen is undetermined.

Study-level results: Analysis performed later found roughly 17,000 TCR beta sequences associated with HLA alleles at 0.05 false discovery rate. The later analysis indicated that the majority of CMV-associated TCR beta chains appeared HLA-restricted.

Both 60 Vbeta primers and 13 Jbeta primers went into the PCR. Generated by immunoSEQ multiplex PCR, the TCRdb table keeps only in-frame clones and is missing some. The sample holds some 140,000 clones, around 79% seen once. The specimen was PBMCs. The TCR was taken from a female donor in good health and CMV-seronegative.

CDR3 amino acids: CASSLETPSGLYNEQFF. CDR3 nucleotides: TGTGCCAGCAGCTTAGAAACGCCTAGCGGACTCTACAATGAGCAGTTCTTC. The chain recombines TRBV7-2 with TRBJ2-1; 7 bases match TRBD2. The germline V gene encodes CDR1 SGHTA and CDR2 FQGNSA. J lost 3 bases, V lost 1 base, and 9 bases had no gene match. This CDR3 contains 17 residues.